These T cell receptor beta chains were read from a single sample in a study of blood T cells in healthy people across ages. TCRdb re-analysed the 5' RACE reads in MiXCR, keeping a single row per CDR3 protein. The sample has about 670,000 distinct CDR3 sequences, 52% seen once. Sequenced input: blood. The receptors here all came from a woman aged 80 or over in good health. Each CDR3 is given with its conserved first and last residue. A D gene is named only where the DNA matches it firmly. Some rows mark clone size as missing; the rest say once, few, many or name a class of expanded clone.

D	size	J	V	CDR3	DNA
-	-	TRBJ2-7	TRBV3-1	CACSQTRSVGQYF	TGTGCCTGCAGCCAGACTAGGAGCGTCGGGCAGTACTTC
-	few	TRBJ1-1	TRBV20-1	CSARDRGYEAFF	TGCAGTGCTAGAGATCGCGGGTATGAAGCTTTCTTT
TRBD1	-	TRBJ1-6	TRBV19	CASSMDRNSPLHF	TGTGCCAGTAGTATGGACAGGAATTCACCCCTCCACTTT
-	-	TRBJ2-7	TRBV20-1	CSADNRPGVYEQYF	TGCAGTGCTGATAACAGGCCAGGGGTCTACGAGCAGTACTTC
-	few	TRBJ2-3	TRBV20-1	CSALWTVTDTQYF	TGCAGTGCGTTATGGACCGTCACAGATACGCAGTATTTT
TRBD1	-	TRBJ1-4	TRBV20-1	CSAPGQGSEKLFF	TGCAGTGCACCGGGACAGGGGAGTGAAAAACTGTTTTTT
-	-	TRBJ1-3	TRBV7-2	CASSLDFNSGNTIYF	TGTGCCAGCAGCTTAGATTTCAACTCTGGAAACACCATATATTTT
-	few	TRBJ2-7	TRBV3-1	CASSQDRRRGQYF	TGTGCCAGCAGCCAAGATCGAAGGCGGGGGCAGTACTTC
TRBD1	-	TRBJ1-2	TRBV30	CAWSQGTGYGYTF	TGTGCCTGGAGTCAGGGGACAGGATATGGCTACACCTTC
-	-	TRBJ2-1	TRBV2	CTSSASQNNEQFF	TGTACCAGCAGTGCATCACAGAACAATGAGCAGTTCTTC
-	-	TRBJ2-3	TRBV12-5	CASGLGQSTDTQYF	TGTGCTAGTGGTTTGGGACAGTCGACAGATACGCAGTATTTT
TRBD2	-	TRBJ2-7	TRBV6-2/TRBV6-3	CASDRAGGLSYEQYF	TGTGCCAGCGACAGAGCGGGAGGGCTCTCCTACGAGCAGTACTTC
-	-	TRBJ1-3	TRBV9	CASSVATGGASNTIYF	TGTGCCAGCAGCGTAGCTACCGGGGGTGCTTCAAACACCATATATTTT
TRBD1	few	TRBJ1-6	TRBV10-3	CAISGGQGFGSPLHF	TGTGCCATCAGTGGGGGACAGGGATTTGGGTCACCCCTCCACTTT
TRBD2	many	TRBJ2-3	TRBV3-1	CASSQDGWRLAVTDTQYF	TGTGCCAGCAGCCAAGATGGATGGAGGCTAGCGGTCACAGATACGCAGTATTTT
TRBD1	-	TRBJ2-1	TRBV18	CASSGPGQHYNEQFF	TGTGCCAGCTCAGGCCCGGGACAGCACTACAATGAGCAGTTCTTC
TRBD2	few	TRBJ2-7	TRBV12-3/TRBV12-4	CASSLGLAGVEQYF	TGTGCCAGCAGTTTAGGTCTAGCGGGAGTCGAGCAGTACTTC
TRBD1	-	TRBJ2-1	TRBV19	CASSLLEGASYNEQFF	TGTGCCAGTAGTCTCCTAGAGGGGGCCTCCTACAATGAGCAGTTCTTC
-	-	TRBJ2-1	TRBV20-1	CSAAGSSRSYNEQFF	TGCAGTGCTGCCGGGAGCTCGAGGTCCTACAATGAGCAGTTCTTC
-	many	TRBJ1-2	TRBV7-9	CASSSALRGLYGYTF	TGTGCCAGCAGCTCAGCGCTACGGGGTCTCTATGGCTACACCTTC
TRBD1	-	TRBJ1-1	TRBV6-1	CASSDPGQGSTEAFF	TGTGCCAGCAGTGATCCGGGACAGGGGAGCACTGAAGCTTTCTTT
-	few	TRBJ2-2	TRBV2	CASSVGGLQNTGELFF	TGTGCCAGCAGTGTTGGAGGGCTCCAAAACACCGGGGAGCTGTTTTTT
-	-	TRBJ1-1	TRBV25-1	CASSARMNTEAFF	TGTGCCAGCAGTGCCCGGATGAACACTGAAGCTTTCTTT
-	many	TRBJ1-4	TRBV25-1	CASMFPASEKLFF	TGTGCCAGCATGTTCCCAGCGAGCGAAAAACTGTTTTTT
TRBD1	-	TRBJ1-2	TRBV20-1	CSALKGDRGGLSYGYTF	TGCAGTGCTCTCAAGGGGGACAGGGGAGGCCTTAGCTATGGCTACACCTTC
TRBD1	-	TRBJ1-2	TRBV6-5	CASSSGQGAPHGYTF	TGTGCCAGCAGTTCGGGACAGGGGGCGCCCCATGGCTACACCTTC
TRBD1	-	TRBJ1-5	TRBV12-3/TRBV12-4	CASSTTGYQPQHF	TGTGCCAGCAGTACGACAGGGTATCAGCCCCAGCATTTT
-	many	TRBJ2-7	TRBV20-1	CSARGQLMDEQYF	TGCAGTGCTAGAGGACAGCTGATGGACGAGCAGTACTTC
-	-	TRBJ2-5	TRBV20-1	CSAPNQAKRGETQYF	TGCAGTGCTCCCAACCAGGCCAAAAGGGGGGAGACCCAGTACTTC
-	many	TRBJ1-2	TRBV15	CATSREGTRMGDYGYTF	TGTGCCACCAGCAGAGAGGGCACAAGGATGGGCGACTATGGCTACACCTTC
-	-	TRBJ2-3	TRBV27	CASSPRGLLDTDTQYF	TGTGCCAGCAGTCCCCGTGGGCTACTTGACACAGATACGCAGTATTTT
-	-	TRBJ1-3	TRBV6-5	CASSYLRGLAGNTIYF	TGTGCCAGCAGTTACCTGCGGGGTTTAGCTGGAAACACCATATATTTT
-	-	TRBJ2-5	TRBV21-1	CASSKLDGGLPYQETQYF	TGTGCCAGCAGCAAACTTGACGGGGGACTACCGTACCAAGAGACCCAGTACTTC
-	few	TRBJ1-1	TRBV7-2	CASSLLAGRGSTEAFF	TGTGCCAGCAGCTTATTGGCAGGGCGAGGGAGCACTGAAGCTTTCTTT
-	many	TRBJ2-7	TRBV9	CASSVEDRATYEQYF	TGTGCCAGCAGCGTAGAAGACAGAGCCACCTACGAGCAGTACTTC
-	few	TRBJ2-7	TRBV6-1	CASSESAGVYYEQYF	TGTGCCAGCAGTGAAAGCGCAGGGGTCTACTACGAGCAGTACTTC
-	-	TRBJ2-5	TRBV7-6	CASSLGRVPQGSDKETQYF	TGTGCCAGCAGCTTAGGGAGGGTACCGCAGGGATCAGACAAAGAGACCCAGTACTTC
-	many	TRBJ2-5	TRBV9	CASSVGGVIQQETQYF	TGTGCCAGCAGCGTTGGGGGTGTGATCCAACAAGAGACCCAGTACTTC
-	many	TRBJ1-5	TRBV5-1	CASSLDGQYQPQHF	TGCGCCAGCAGCTTGGACGGGCAGTATCAGCCCCAGCATTTT
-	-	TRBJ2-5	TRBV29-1	CSAGGRQETQYF	TGCAGCGCTGGTGGGCGTCAAGAGACCCAGTACTTC
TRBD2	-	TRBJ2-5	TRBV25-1	CASSEGGRETQYF	TGTGCCAGCAGTGAGGGAGGGAGAGAGACCCAGTACTTC
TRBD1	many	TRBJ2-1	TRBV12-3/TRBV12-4	CASSPLDRDNEQFF	TGTGCCAGCAGTCCTTTGGACAGGGACAATGAGCAGTTCTTC
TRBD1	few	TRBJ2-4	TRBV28	CASSTGQGGIQYF	TGTGCCAGCAGTACAGGACAGGGGGGCATTCAGTACTTC
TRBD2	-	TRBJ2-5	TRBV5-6	CASSLGGGTSGQETQYF	TGTGCCAGCAGCTTGGGGGGTGGGACTAGCGGCCAAGAGACCCAGTACTTC
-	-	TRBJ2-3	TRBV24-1	CATSDAERAITDTQYF	TGTGCCACCAGTGATGCAGAAAGGGCCATCACAGATACGCAGTATTTT
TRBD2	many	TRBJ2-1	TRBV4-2	CASSPPPGSGSYNEQFF	TGTGCCAGCAGCCCTCCTCCAGGGAGCGGGAGCTACAATGAGCAGTTCTTC
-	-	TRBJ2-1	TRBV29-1	CSVDFALSDLSEQFF	TGCAGCGTTGATTTCGCTCTGTCTGATTTGTCTGAGCAGTTCTTC
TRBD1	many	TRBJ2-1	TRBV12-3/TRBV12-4	CASGRTGNEQFF	TGTGCCAGCGGGAGGACAGGGAATGAGCAGTTCTTC
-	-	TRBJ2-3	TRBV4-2	CASSQAGTPGDTQYF	TGTGCCAGCAGCCAAGCCGGGACTCCGGGGGATACGCAGTATTTT
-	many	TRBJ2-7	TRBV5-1	CASSLAGEENYEQYF	TGCGCCAGCAGCTTGGCAGGGGAAGAAAACTACGAGCAGTACTTC
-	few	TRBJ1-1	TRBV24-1	CATGDLTATFF	TGTGCCACCGGTGATTTGACCGCCACTTTCTTT
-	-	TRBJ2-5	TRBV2	CASRPGQSEGYNEQYF	TGTGCCAGCAGACCTGGACAAAGCGAAGGGTACAATGAGCAGTACTTC
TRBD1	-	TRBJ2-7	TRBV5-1	CASSSDRGDSYEQYF	TGCGCCAGCAGCTCGGACAGGGGGGACTCCTACGAGCAGTACTTC
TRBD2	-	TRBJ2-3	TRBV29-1	CSGRRTSGADTQYF	TGCAGCGGCCGGAGGACTAGCGGAGCAGATACGCAGTATTTT
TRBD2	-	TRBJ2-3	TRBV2	CASSAAGVSRDTQYF	TGTGCCAGTAGTGCAGCGGGGGTCTCGAGGGATACGCAGTATTTT
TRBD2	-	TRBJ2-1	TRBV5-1	CASTASGSVEQFF	TGCGCCAGCACGGCTAGCGGGAGCGTTGAGCAGTTCTTC
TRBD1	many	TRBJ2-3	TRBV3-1	CASSLGTGKDTQYF	TGTGCCAGCAGTCTCGGGACAGGGAAAGATACGCAGTATTTT
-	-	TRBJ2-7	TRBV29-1	CSVRTGGQLYEQYF	TGCAGCGTACGGACGGGCGGCCAACTGTACGAGCAGTACTTC
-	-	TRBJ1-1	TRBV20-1	CSAMKTGGNTEAFF	TGCAGTGCTATGAAGACAGGAGGGAACACTGAAGCTTTCTTT
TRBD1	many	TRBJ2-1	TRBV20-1	CSAREGTAVDEQFF	TGCAGTGCTAGAGAGGGGACAGCCGTCGATGAGCAGTTCTTC